This TCR beta chain emerged from a study of T cells in Graves' hyperthyroidism and ophthalmopathy. With 0 bases removed from V and 2 bases from J, the gap between germline ends came to 8 bases. From germline, CDR1 is SGDLS and CDR2 YYNGEE. CDR3 length equals 14 residues. This clonotype was detected a few times. Researchers amplified the TCR beta CDR3 regions from RNA transcripts. First-round RT-PCR targeting the TCR CDR3 was performed with the HTBI primer set. TCRdb redid the calling of the multiplex PCR reads with MiXCR, one entry per CDR3 protein. The sample includes roughly 750,000 distinct CDR3 sequences, 16% of them seen just once.

V is TRBV9 and J is TRBJ1-2; D uncertain. Material: blood. The receptor's source is a man younger than 35 with Graves' hyperthyroidism. The CDR3 protein is CASSVGGTNYGYTF. In nucleotides, the CDR3 is TGTGCCAGCAGCGTAGGGGGTACCAACTATGGCTACACCTTC.